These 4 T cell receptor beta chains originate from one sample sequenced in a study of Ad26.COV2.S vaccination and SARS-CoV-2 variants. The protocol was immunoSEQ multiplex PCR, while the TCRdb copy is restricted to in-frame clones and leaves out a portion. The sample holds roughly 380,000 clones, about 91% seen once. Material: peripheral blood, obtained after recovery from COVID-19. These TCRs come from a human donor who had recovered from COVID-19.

CDR3 amino acids: CATSGDRGESSPLHF. As DNA, the CDR3 is TGTGCCACCAGCGGCGACAGGGGCGAGAGTTCACCCCTCCACTTT. The chain joins TRBV15 to TRBJ1-6; 8 positions match TRBD1. V shed 5 bases, J shed 9 bases, and the junction held 9 bases outside the gene matches. CDR1 and CDR2 (germline): LNHNV, YYDKDF (reference sequence). This CDR3 contains 15 residues.

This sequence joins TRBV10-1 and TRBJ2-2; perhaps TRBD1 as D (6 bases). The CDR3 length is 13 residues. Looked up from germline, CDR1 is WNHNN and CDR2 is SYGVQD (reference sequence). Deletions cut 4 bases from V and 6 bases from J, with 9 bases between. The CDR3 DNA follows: TGCGCCAGCAGTGCCCGACAGGCCGGGGAGCTGTTTTTT. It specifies CASSARQAGELFF.

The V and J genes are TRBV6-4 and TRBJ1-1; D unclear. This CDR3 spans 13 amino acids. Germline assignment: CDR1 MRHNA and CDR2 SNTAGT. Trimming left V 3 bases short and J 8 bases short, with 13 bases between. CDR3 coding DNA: TGTGCCAGCAGTGAGGTGGGTGGCAGGGAAGCTTTCTTT. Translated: CASSEVGGREAFF.

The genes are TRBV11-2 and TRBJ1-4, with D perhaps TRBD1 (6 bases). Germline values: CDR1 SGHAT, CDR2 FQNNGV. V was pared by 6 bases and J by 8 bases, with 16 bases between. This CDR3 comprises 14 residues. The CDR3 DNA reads TGTGCCAGCAGACTTACAGGGCGGGGAGAAAAACTGTTTTTT. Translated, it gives CASRLTGRGEKLFF.